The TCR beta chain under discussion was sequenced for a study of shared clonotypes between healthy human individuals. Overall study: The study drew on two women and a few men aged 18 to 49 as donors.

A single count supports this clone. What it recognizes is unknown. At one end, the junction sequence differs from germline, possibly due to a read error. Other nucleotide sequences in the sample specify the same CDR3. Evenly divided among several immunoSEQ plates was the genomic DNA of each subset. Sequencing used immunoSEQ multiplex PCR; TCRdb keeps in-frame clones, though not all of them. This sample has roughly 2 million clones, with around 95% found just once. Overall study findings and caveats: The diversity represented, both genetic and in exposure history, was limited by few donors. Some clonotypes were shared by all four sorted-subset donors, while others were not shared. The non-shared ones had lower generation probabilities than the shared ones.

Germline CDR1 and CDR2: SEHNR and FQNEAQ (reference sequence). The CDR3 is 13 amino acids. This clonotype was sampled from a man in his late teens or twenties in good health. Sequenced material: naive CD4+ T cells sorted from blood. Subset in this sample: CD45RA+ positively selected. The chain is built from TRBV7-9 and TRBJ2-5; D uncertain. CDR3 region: CASSPINKETQYF. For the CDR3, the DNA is TGCGCCAGCAGCCCGATCAACAAAGAGACCCAGTACTTC.